The rows below give T cell receptor beta chains drawn from one sample of a study of identical twins. A single record per CDR3 protein comes from TCRdb applying MiXCR to the 5' RACE reads. The data hold over 550,000 distinct CDR3 sequences, with around 7.4% observed a single time. This same sample was also part of a study on yellow fever vaccine responses in identical twins.

Sample: PBMCs. The receptor set was obtained from a woman aged 18-29 years in good health. CDR3s include the opening cysteine and the closing phenylalanine or tryptophan. A D gene is named only where the DNA matches it firmly. Some rows mark clone size as missing; the rest say once, few, many or name a class of expanded clone.

clone size	D gene	J gene	V gene	CDR3 length	CDR3 protein	CDR3 DNA
NA	NA	TRBJ2-1	TRBV5-1	16	CASSLGQRGRNNEQFF	TGCGCCAGCAGCTTGGGGCAGAGGGGGAGAAACAATGAGCAGTTCTTC
few	TRBD2	TRBJ2-7	TRBV12-3/TRBV12-4	15	CASSSTSGRFYEQYF	TGTGCCAGCAGTTCGACTAGCGGGAGGTTTTACGAGCAGTACTTC
few	TRBD1	TRBJ1-6	TRBV18	16	CASSPQTGTWASPLHF	TGTGCCAGCTCACCGCAGACAGGGACTTGGGCTTCACCCCTCCACTTT
few	NA	TRBJ1-2	TRBV5-1	15	CASSFRGTSNYGYTF	TGCGCCAGCAGCTTTAGAGGGACTTCTAACTATGGCTACACCTTC
NA	TRBD1	TRBJ1-1	TRBV27	16	CASSASGGHGNTEAFF	TGTGCCAGCAGTGCCTCAGGGGGACACGGAAACACTGAAGCTTTCTTT
NA	NA	TRBJ2-1	TRBV7-9	14	CASSPGDHYNEQFF	TGTGCCAGCAGCCCGGGGGACCACTACAATGAGCAGTTCTTC
NA	NA	TRBJ2-2	TRBV7-9	15	CASSLGGISTGELFF	TGTGCCAGCAGCTTAGGGGGGATAAGCACCGGGGAGCTGTTTTTT
NA	NA	TRBJ1-2	TRBV6-1	15	CASTSGTSSNYGYTF	TGTGCCAGCACCTCCGGGACGTCTAGTAACTATGGCTACACCTTC
NA	TRBD1	TRBJ2-3	TRBV24-1	16	CATSDSTGALTDTQYF	TGTGCCACCAGTGATTCGACAGGGGCCCTCACAGATACGCAGTATTTT
NA	NA	TRBJ2-1	TRBV11-2	15	CASSLRGGIQDEQFF	TGTGCCAGCAGCTTAAGGGGGGGAATACAAGATGAGCAGTTCTTC
NA	TRBD2	TRBJ2-3	TRBV2	20	CASSERLRLAGGPGTDTQYF	TGTGCCAGCAGTGAAAGGTTGAGGCTAGCGGGAGGGCCGGGCACAGATACGCAGTATTTT
few	TRBD2	TRBJ2-5	TRBV5-1	18	CASSLWPSGGVSQETQYF	TGCGCCAGCAGCTTGTGGCCTAGCGGGGGGGTATCCCAAGAGACCCAGTACTTC
NA	NA	TRBJ1-2	TRBV5-1	16	CASSFFPGQGDYGYTF	TGCGCCAGCAGCTTTTTCCCAGGCCAAGGGGACTATGGCTACACCTTC
many	TRBD2	TRBJ2-1	TRBV5-1	15	CASSASGSSYNEQFF	TGCGCCAGCTCGGCTAGCGGGAGCTCCTACAATGAGCAGTTCTTC
many	NA	TRBJ2-3	TRBV20-1	16	CSASIGRGWYTDTQYF	TGCAGTGCTAGTATTGGCAGGGGATGGTATACAGATACGCAGTATTTT
few	NA	TRBJ2-7	TRBV19	15	CASSIEDGTSYEQYF	TGTGCCAGTAGTATAGAGGACGGCACTTCCTACGAGCAGTACTTC